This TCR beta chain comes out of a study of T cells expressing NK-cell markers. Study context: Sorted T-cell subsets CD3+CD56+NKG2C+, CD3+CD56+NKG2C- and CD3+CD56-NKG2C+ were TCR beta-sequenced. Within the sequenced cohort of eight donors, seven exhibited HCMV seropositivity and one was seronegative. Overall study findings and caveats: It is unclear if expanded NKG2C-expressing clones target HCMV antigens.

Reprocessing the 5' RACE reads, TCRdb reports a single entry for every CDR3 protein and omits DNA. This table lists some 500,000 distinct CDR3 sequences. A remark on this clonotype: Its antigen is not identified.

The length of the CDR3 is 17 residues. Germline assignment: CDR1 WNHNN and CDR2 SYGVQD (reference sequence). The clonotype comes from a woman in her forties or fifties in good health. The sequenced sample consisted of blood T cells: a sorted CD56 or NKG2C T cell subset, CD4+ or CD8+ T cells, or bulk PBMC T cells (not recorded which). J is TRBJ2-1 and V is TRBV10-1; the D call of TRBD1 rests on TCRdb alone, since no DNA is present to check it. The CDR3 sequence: CASSEETGQGAHNEQFF.